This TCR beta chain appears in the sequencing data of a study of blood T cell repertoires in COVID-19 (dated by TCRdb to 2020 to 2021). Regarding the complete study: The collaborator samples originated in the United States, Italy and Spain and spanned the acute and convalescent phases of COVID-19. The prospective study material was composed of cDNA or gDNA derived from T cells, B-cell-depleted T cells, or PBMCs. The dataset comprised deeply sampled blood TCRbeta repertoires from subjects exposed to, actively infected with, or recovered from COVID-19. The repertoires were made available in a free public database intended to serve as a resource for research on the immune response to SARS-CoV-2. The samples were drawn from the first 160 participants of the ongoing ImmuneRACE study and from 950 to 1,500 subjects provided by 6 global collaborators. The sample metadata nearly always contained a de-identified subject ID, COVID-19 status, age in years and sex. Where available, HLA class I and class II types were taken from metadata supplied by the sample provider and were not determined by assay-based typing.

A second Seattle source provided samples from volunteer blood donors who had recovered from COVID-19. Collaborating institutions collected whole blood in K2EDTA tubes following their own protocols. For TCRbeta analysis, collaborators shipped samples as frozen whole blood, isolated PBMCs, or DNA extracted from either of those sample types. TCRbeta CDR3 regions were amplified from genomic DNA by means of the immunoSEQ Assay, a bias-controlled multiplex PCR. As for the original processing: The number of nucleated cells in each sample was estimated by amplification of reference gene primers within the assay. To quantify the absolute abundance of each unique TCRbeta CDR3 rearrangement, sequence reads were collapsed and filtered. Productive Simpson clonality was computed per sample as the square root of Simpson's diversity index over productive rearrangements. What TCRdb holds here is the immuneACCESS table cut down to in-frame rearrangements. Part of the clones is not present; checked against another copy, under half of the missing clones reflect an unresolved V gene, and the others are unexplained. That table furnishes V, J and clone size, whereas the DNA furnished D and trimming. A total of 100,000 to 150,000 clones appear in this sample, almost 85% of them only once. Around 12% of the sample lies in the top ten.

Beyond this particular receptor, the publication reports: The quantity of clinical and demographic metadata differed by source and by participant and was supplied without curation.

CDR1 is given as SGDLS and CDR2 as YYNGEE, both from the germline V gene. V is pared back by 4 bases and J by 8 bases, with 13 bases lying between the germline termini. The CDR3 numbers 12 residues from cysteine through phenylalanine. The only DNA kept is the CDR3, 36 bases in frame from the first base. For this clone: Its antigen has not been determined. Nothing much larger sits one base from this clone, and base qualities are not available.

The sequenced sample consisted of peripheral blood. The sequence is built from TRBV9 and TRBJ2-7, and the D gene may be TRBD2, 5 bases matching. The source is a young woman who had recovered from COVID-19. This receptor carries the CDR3 CASSSDGVQQYF. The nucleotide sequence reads TGTGCCAGCAGCTCCGACGGGGTTCAGCAGTACTTC.